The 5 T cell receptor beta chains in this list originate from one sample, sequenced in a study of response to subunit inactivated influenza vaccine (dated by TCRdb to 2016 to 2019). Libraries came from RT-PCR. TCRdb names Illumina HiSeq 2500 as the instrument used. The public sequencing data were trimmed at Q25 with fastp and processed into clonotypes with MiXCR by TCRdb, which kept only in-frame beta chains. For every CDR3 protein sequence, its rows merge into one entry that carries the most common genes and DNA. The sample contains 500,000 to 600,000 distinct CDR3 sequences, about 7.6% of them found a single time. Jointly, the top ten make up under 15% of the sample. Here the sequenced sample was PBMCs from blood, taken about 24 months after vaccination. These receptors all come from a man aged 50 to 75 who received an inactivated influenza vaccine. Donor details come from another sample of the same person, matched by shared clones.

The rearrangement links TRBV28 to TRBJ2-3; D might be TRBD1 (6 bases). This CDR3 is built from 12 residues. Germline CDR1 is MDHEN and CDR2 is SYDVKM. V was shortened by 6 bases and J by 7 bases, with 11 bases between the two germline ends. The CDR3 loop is CASSTTGYTQYF. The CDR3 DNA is TGTGCCAGCAGCACTACAGGGTATACGCAGTATTTT. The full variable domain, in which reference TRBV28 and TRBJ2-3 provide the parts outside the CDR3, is DVKVTQSSRYLVKRTGEKVFLECVQDMDHENMFWYRQDPGLGLRLIYFSYDVKMKEKGDIPEGYSVSREKKERFSLILESASTNQTSMYLCASSTTGYTQYFGPGTRLTVL.

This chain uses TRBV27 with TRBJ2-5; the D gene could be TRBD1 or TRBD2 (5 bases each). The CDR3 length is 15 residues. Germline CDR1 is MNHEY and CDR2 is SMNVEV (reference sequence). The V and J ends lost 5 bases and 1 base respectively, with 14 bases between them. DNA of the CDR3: TGTGCCAGCAGTCAACGGGACGGAACCCAAGAGACCCAGTACTTC. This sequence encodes CASSQRDGTQETQYF.

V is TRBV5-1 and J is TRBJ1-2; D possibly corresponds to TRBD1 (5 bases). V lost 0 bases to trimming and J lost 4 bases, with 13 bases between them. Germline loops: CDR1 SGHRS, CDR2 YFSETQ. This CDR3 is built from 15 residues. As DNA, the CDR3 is TGCGCCAGCAGCTTGGACTCCGACAGAATCTATGGCTACACCTTC. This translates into CASSLDSDRIYGYTF.

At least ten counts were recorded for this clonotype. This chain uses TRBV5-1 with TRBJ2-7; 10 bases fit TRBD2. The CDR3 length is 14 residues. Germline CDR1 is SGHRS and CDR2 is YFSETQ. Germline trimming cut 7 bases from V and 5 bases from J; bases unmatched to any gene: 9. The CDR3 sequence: CASGQRGGSDEQYF. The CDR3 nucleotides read TGCGCCAGCGGCCAGCGGGGGGGCAGCGACGAGCAGTACTTC.

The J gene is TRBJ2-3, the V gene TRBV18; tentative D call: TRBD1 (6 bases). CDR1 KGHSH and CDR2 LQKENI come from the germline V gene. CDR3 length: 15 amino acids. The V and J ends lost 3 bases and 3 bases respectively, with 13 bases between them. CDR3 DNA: TGTGCCAGCTCACCGCCCAGGGGTTTTACAGATACGCAGTATTTT. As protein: CASSPPRGFTDTQYF.